This T cell receptor beta chain was recovered during a study of T cells after yellow fever vaccination. Background on the study: SMART-Seq v4 Ultra Low Input prepared the low-cell-number fractions. Study-level findings and limits: Contaminating bulk clonotypes could be abundant in FACS-sorted repertoires. Booster samples showed a return of most primary-vaccination clones (approximately 95% CD4, roughly 85% CD8).

This clonotype has a handful of counts. Its antigen is undetermined. CDR3 length: 16 amino acids. The V gene end was trimmed by 4 bases and the J gene end by 3 bases; junction bases not matched to a gene: 10. CDR1 is SGHRS and CDR2 is YFSETQ in the germline V gene. UMIs were added to TCR cDNA along with a universal primer site when it was made by 5'RACE template switching. One entry per CDR3 protein results from TCRdb running MiXCR on the 5' RACE reads. The sample gives 100,000 to 150,000 distinct CDR3 sequences, about 8.2% of which show up once; approximately 39% is in the top ten. The chain is built from TRBV5-1 and TRBJ1-3; 7 bases match TRBD1. The receptor was derived from a man aged 18 to 35 who received the YFV17D yellow fever vaccine. Here the sequenced sample was CD8+ T cells sorted from PBMCs, taken on the day of the yellow fever booster vaccination. In nucleotides, the CDR3 is TGCGCCAGCAGCATGACAGGGAGGGAGCATGGAAACACCATATATTTT. Protein product: CASSMTGREHGNTIYF.